This entry features one T cell receptor beta chain sequence. Its specificity is unknown. The primer mix had 60 Vbeta and 13 Jbeta primers. Assay: immunoSEQ multiplex PCR; the TCRdb copy retains only in-frame clones and omits some. The sample holds about 180,000 clones; around four fifths are singletons and the top ten take 1.2%. Germline CDR1 reads LGHNA; CDR2 reads YNFKEQ. The CDR3 spans 18 residues. Trimming removed 0 bases from V and 1 base from J, with 15 bases in between. This record comes from a study of cytomegalovirus exposure and HLA in healthy donors. Points from the study as a whole: Most CMV-associated TCR beta chains appeared HLA-restricted in a later analysis. Cytomegalovirus-associated TCR beta chains were listed, numbering 164.

The TCR was taken from a boy between 2 and 10 years old in good health and CMV-seronegative. The material sequenced was PBMCs. V gene TRBV4-2 combines with J gene TRBJ2-2; D is unclear. The CDR3 loop is CASSQEDLVLKNTGELFF. Here the CDR3 DNA reads TGTGCCAGCAGCCAAGAAGACCTAGTACTGAAGAACACCGGGGAGCTGTTTTTT.